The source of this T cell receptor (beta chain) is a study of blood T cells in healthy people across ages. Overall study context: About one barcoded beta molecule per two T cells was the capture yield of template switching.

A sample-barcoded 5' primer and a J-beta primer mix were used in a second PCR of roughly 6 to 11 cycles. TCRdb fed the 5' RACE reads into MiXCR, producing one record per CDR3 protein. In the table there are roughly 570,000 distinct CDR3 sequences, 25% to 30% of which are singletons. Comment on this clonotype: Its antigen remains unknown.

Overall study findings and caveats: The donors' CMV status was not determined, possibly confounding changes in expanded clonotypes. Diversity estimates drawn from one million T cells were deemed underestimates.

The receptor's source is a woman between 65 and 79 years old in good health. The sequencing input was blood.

The CDR3 DNA is TGTGCCAGCGCTCGGGTGGGGGGAGGAACAGATACGCAGTATTTT. Amino acids: CASARVGGGTDTQYF. V is TRBV6-2 or TRBV6-3 and J is TRBJ2-3; tentative D call: TRBD2 (6 bases). This CDR3 has 15 amino acids. The V and J ends lost 8 bases and 3 bases respectively, with 18 bases between them. Per the germline V gene, CDR1 is MNHEY and CDR2 is SVGEGT.